This TCR beta chain was found in a study of T cell responses to AZD1222 COVID-19 vaccine. Study-level findings and limits: Without day 14 samples, only post-peak T cell repertoires were studied. Targets within unmutated variant regions were reportedly found for nearly half of spike-specific TCRs.

Clones were sequenced by immunoSEQ multiplex PCR, and TCRdb holds only the in-frame ones, with some missing. The data contain 150,000 or so clones, around nine tenths of them singletons. The CDR3 runs 14 residues. In germline, CDR1 is LNHDA, CDR2 SQIVND (reference sequence). Trimming cost V 6 bases and J 3 bases, with 12 bases left between them. Comment on this clone: What it binds is unknown.

Sequences were derived from peripheral blood, sampled on day 0 of MenACWY control vaccination. This clonotype was sampled from an adult in good health. This sequence joins TRBV19 and TRBJ2-1; D is possibly TRBD1 or TRBD2 (5 bases each). CDR3 sequence (DNA): TGTGCCAGTAGGGACCGGGGCTTCTACAATGAGCAGTTCTTC. Translation: CASRDRGFYNEQFF. Filled out from reference TRBV19 and TRBJ2-1, the complete variable domain reads DGGITQSPKYLFRKEGQNVTLSCEQNLNHDAMYWYRQDPGQGLRLIYYSQIVNDFQKGDIAEGYSVSREKKESFPLTVTSAQKNPTAFYLCASRDRGFYNEQFFGPGTRLTVL.